This passage covers 18 T cell receptor beta chains from one sample sequenced in a study of CXCR3-negative and CXCR3-positive naive CD8 T cells. The TRB libraries of cDNA were built by UMI-labeled 5' RACE. No DNA is given; TCRdb re-called the 5' RACE reads and lists each CDR3 protein once. The specimen's table records some 39,000 distinct CDR3 sequences. The source material was naive CXCR3- CD8+ T cells from blood. Subset given: CD45RO-CCR7+CD27+CD95- naive CD8+ T cells lacking CXCR3 (TNR3-). These receptors originate from a human donor in good health. Some clones in this sample may be carry-over from other donors' samples.

J is TRBJ1-2 and V is TRBV30; TCRdb reports TRBD1, a call that lacks DNA to check it against. The CDR3 length is 11 residues. The germline gives CDR1 GTSNPN, CDR2 SVGIG (reference sequence). The CDR3 sequence is CALATGMGYTF.

The CDR3: CASSGPLAGGRTGELFF. The gene calls are TRBV5-1 and TRBJ2-2; TCRdb names TRBD2, which stays unverified in the absence of DNA. The germline gives CDR1 SGHRS, CDR2 YFSETQ. The CDR3 length is 17 residues.

V is TRBV19 and J is TRBJ2-3. CDR3 length: 12 residues. Germline V gene data show CDR1 as LNHDA and CDR2 as SQIVND (reference sequence). Here the CDR3 reads CASSSLADTQYF.

The chain couples TRBV29-1 to TRBJ2-5; TCRdb lists TRBD1, though no DNA is available to test this call. Germline V gene data show CDR1 as SQVTM and CDR2 as ANQGSEA. This CDR3 comprises 13 residues. This CDR3 is CSVRTGGIETQYF.

The chain is built from TRBV6-6 and TRBJ2-3; TCRdb returns TRBD1, unconfirmable since there is no DNA. The germline CDR1 and CDR2 sequences are MNHNY and SVGAGI (reference sequence). This CDR3 spans 17 amino acids. The CDR3 is CASSHLRDSSMLDTQYF.

The V gene is TRBV20-1, the J gene TRBJ2-7. CDR1 is DFQATT and CDR2 is SNEGSKA in the germline V gene (reference sequence). The CDR3 covers 12 residues. The CDR3 reads CSARTPVLEQYF.

This chain links TRBV6-2 or TRBV6-3 with TRBJ2-4; absent DNA, TCRdb's TRBD1 call cannot be checked. The CDR3 is 14 amino acids. Germline CDR1 MNHEY, CDR2 SVGEGT. The CDR3 protein is CASSYYGGENIQYF.

J is TRBJ2-1 and V is TRBV11-3; TCRdb calls TRBD1, which cannot be checked without DNA. The CDR3 is 15 residues long. Germline V gene data show CDR1 as SGHNT and CDR2 as YENEEA. The CDR3 spells CASSSRQSTMNGQFF.

The rearrangement links TRBV20-1 to TRBJ2-7; TCRdb's D call of TRBD1 is untestable without DNA. Per the germline V gene, CDR1 is DFQATT and CDR2 is SNEGSKA (reference sequence). This CDR3 contains 13 residues. CDR3 loop: CSAPDREAGEQYF.

The chain employs TRBV29-1 and TRBJ1-1; TCRdb proposes TRBD1, but this gene call is untestable without DNA. The CDR3 loop spans 12 amino acids. Germline CDR1 and CDR2: SQVTM and ANQGSEA. The CDR3 loop is CSAQGMNTEAFF.

The chain joins TRBV29-1 to TRBJ1-1; TCRdb picks TRBD1, but there is no DNA to check that call. The CDR3 consists of 15 residues. Germline CDR1 reads SQVTM; CDR2 reads ANQGSEA. CDR3 loop: CSVEDPAGVNAEAFF. Drawing the rest from reference TRBV29-1 and TRBJ1-1, the complete variable domain is SAVISQKPSRDICQRGTSLTIQCQVDSQVTMMFWYRQQPGQSLTLIATANQGSEATYESGFVIDKFPISRPNLTFSTLTVSNMSPEDSSIYLCSVEDPAGVNAEAFFGQGTRLTVV.

The CDR3 protein is CASRQGLGAGEQFF. The V and J genes are TRBV6-5 and TRBJ2-1; lacking DNA, the TRBD1 call made by TCRdb goes unchecked. CDR1 is MNHEY, CDR2 SVGAGI, per germline. The CDR3 is 14 residues long.

The V and J genes are TRBV29-1 and TRBJ1-2; TCRdb names TRBD1, which stays unverified in the absence of DNA. Germline V lookup: CDR1 SQVTM, CDR2 ANQGSEA. The CDR3 has 17 amino acids. The CDR3 spells CSVAPETGGFPNYGYTF.

This chain links TRBV6-2 or TRBV6-3 with TRBJ2-1; TCRdb designates TRBD1, a call that cannot be tested without DNA. There are 14 residues in the CDR3. The germline gives CDR1 MNHEY, CDR2 SVGEGT. CDR3 region: CASTTDRGRNEQFF.

J is TRBJ2-3 and V is TRBV12-3 or TRBV12-4; the TRBD1 assignment by TCRdb is unverifiable without DNA. The CDR3 has 13 amino acids. CDR3 residues: CASSPGDGDTQYF.

This rearrangement joins TRBV7-9 to TRBJ1-2. The germline CDR1 and CDR2 sequences are SEHNR and FQNEAQ (reference sequence). The CDR3 is made up of 15 amino acids. The CDR3 sequence is CASSPPELRGDGYTF.

The rearrangement uses TRBV6-2 or TRBV6-3 and TRBJ2-7; the D gene TCRdb calls, TRBD2, cannot be checked with no DNA. The CDR3 extends over 13 amino acids. Looked up from germline, CDR1 is MNHEY and CDR2 is SVGEGT. CDR3 in amino acids: CASSPDFNYEQYF.

This chain connects TRBV15 to TRBJ1-2; no DNA is available, so the TRBD1 call from TCRdb remains unchecked. This CDR3 comprises 15 residues. Germline V CDR1 and CDR2: LNHNV, YYDKDF (reference sequence). CDR3 in amino acids: CATSQEGEGAYGYTF. Full variable domain (missing parts from reference TRBV15 and TRBJ1-2): DAMVIQNPRYQVTQFGKPVTLSCSQTLNHNVMYWYQQKSSQAPKLLFHYYDKDFNNEADTPDNFQSRRPNTSFCFLDIRSPGLGDTAMYLCATSQEGEGAYGYTFGSGTRLTVV.